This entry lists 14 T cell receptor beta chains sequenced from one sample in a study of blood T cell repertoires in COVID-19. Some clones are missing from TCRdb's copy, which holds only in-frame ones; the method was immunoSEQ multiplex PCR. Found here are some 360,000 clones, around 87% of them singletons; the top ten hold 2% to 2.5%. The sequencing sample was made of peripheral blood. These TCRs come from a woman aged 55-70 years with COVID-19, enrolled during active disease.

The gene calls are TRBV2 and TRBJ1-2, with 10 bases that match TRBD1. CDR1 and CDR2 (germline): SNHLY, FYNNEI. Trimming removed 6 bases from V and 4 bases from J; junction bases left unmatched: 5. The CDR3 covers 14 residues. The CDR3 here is CASSGTGVGYGYTF. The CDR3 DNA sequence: TGTGCCAGCAGCGGGACAGGGGTTGGCTATGGCTACACCTTC.

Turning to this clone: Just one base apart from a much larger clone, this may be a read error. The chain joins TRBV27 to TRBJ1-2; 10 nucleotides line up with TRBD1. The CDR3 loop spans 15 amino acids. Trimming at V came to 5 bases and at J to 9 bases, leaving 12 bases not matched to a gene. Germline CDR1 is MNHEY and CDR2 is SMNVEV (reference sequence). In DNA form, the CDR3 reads TGTGCCAGCAGTCCTATACGGACAGGGGGTTATAGCTACACCTTC. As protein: CASSPIRTGGYSYTF.

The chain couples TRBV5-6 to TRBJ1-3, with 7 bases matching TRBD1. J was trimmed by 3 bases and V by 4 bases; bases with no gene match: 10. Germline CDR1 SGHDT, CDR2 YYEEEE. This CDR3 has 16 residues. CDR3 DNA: TGTGCCAGCAGCCCACAGGGGTTCCCACTTGGAAACACCATATATTTT. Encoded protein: CASSPQGFPLGNTIYF. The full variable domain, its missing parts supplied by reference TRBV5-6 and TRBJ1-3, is DAGVTQSPTHLIKTRGQQVTLRCSPKSGHDTVSWYQQALGQGPQFIFQYYEEEERQRGNFPDRFSGHQFPNYSSELNVNALLLGDSALYLCASSPQGFPLGNTIYFGEGSWLTVV.

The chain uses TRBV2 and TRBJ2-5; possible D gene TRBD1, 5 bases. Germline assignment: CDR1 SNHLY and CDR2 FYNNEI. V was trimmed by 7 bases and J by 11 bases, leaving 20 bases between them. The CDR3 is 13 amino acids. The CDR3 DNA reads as TGTGCCAGCAACCCTGAAGGGGTGGGGCCACAGTACTTC. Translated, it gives CASNPEGVGPQYF.

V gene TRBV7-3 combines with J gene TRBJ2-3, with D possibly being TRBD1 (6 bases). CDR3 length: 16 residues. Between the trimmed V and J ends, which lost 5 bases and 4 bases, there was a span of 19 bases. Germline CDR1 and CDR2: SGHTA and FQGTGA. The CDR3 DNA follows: TGTGCCAGCAGCCCCTCAGCAGGGGCGATCGCAGATACGCAGTATTTT. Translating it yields CASSPSAGAIADTQYF.

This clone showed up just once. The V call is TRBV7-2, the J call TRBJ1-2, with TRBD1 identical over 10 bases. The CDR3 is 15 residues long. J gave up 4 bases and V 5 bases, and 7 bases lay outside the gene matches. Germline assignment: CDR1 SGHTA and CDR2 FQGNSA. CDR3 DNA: TGTGCCAGCAGCCCCTCCTGGACAGGGGGCTATGGCTACACCTTC. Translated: CASSPSWTGGYGYTF.

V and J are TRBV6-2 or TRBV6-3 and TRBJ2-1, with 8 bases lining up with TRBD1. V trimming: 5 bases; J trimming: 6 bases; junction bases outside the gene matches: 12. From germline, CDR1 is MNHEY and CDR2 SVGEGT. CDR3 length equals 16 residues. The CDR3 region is CASSPQGQGARNEQFF. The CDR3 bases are TGTGCCAGCAGTCCGCAGGGGCAGGGGGCCCGCAATGAGCAGTTCTTC.

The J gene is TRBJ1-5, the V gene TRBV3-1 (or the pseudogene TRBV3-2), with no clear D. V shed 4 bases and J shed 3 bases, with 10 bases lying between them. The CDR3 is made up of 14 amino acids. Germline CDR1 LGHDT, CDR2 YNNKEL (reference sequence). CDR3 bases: TGTGCCAGCAGCCCCCGGGGTTTCAATCAGCCCCAGCATTTT. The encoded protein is CASSPRGFNQPQHF.

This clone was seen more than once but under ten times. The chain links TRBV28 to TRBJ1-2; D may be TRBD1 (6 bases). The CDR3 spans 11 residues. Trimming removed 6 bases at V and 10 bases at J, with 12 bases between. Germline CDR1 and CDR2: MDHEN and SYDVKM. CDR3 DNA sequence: TGTGCCAGCAGACTAGGGACATCCTACACCTTC. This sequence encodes CASRLGTSYTF.

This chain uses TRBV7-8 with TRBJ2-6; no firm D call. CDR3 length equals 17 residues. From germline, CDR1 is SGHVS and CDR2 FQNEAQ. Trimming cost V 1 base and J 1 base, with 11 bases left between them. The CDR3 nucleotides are TGTGCCAGCAGCTTAGTCCTCAGTGTTTCTGGGGCCAACGTCCTGACTTTC. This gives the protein CASSLVLSVSGANVLTF.

CDR3 protein: CASRATGAAGKAFF. The CDR3 nucleotides are TGTGCCAGCAGAGCGACAGGGGCGGCGGGAAAAGCTTTCTTT. This chain connects TRBV2 to TRBJ1-1; TRBD1 matches 8 bases. This CDR3 has 14 amino acids. Trimming removed 6 bases from V and 9 bases from J; junction bases left unmatched: 12. CDR1 is SNHLY and CDR2 is FYNNEI in the germline V gene. Using reference TRBV2 and TRBJ1-1 for the parts outside the CDR3, the full variable domain is EPEVTQTPSHQVTQMGQEVILRCVPISNHLYFYWYRQILGQKVEFLVSFYNNEISEKSEIFDDQFSVERPDGSNFTLKIRSTKLEDSAMYFCASRATGAAGKAFFGQGTRLTVV.

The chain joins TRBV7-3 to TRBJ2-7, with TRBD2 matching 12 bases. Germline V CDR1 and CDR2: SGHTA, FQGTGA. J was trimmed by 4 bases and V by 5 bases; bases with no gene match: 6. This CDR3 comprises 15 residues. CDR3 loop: CASSTGLAGSYEQYF. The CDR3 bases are TGTGCCAGCAGCACGGGACTAGCGGGTTCTTACGAGCAGTACTTC.

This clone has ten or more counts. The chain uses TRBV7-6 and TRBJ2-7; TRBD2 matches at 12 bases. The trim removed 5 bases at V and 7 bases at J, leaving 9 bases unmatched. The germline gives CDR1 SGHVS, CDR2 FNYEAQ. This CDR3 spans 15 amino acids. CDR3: CASSQLAGGTGEQYF. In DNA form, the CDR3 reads TGTGCCAGCAGCCAGCTAGCGGGGGGGACGGGTGAGCAGTACTTC. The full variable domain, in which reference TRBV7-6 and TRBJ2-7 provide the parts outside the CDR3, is GAGVSQSPRYKVTKRGQDVALRCDPISGHVSLYWYRQALGQGPEFLTYFNYEAQQDKSGLPNDRFSAERPEGSISTLTIQRTEQRDSAMYRCASSQLAGGTGEQYFGPGTRLTVT.

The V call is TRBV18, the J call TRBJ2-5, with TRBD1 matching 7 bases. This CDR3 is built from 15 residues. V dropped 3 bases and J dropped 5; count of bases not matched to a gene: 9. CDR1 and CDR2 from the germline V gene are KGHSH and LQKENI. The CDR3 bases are TGTGCCAGCTCACCGTCCGGGACAGCCCTCGAGACCCAGTACTTC. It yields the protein CASSPSGTALETQYF.